This TCR beta chain came from a study of blood T cell repertoires in COVID-19. V dropped 0 bases and J dropped 2 bases, with 10 bases sitting between them. The CDR3 sequence is 15 residues long. Per germline, CDR1 SGHRS and CDR2 YFSETQ. The assay was immunoSEQ multiplex PCR, and TCRdb's table has in-frame clones only and misses some. The sample consists of 200,000 to 250,000 clones, around 80% of them appearing once. This chain connects TRBV5-1 to TRBJ2-3, with D hard to call. The source is a middle-aged woman who had recovered from COVID-19. Input material: peripheral blood. The CDR3 here is CASSLAMVNTDTQYF. The CDR3, as DNA: TGCGCCAGCAGCTTGGCTATGGTGAACACAGATACGCAGTATTTT.